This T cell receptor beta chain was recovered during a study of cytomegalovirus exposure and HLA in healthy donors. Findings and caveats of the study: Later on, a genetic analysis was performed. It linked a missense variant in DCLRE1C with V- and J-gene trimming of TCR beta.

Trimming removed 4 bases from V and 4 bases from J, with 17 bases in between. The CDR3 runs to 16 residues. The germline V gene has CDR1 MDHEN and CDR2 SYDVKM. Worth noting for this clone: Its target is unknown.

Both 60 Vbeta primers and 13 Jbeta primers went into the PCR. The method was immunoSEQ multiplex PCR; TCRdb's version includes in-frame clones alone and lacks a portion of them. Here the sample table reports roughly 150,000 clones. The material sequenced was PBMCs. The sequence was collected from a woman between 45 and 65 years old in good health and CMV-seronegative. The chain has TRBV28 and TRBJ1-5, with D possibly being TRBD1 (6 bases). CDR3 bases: TGTGCCAGCAGTTCCTCCCCCGGGGGGACAAATCAGCCCCAGCATTTT. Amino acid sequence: CASSSSPGGTNQPQHF.